This T cell receptor beta chain was captured in a study of CD4 T cells in relation to SARS-CoV-2 and coronaviruses. The overall study: After 10 days of antigen culture, PBMC TCR beta CDR3s were sequenced. No peptide or an HIV-1 Nef peptide pool served as negative control.

Losses at the gene ends were 5 bases for V and 6 bases for J; bases not matched to a gene: 11. This CDR3 is 15 amino acids long. The V gene's germline CDR1 is PRHDT and CDR2 FYEKMQ (reference sequence). Method: immunoSEQ multiplex PCR; TCRdb's copy keeps in-frame clones and lacks some. The data hold approximately 27,000 clones, with 60% to 75% observed a single time. Unexposed donor CD4+ T cells date from about 2010-2019, before the COVID-19 pandemic. CD4+ T cells were isolated from the cells after around 9 days of culture. PBMCs were plated at a few million per well in IL-2-containing medium. Concerning this clone itself: Antigen unknown.

This clonotype was obtained from a human donor in good health. This chain links TRBV13 with TRBJ2-3, with 7 bases matching TRBD1. The material sequenced was CD4+ T cells from PBMCs, cultured in vitro. The CDR3 region has the DNA TGTGCCAGCAGCCGAACAGGGGTGGGTGGGGATACGCAGTATTTT. It encodes CASSRTGVGGDTQYF.